This entry is about one T cell receptor beta chain. The data originate from a study of blood T cell repertoires in COVID-19. In the study overall: Specimens from acute and convalescent COVID-19 originated in the United States, Italy and Spain. PBMCs, B-cell-depleted T cells, or T cells provided the cDNA or gDNA that made up the material.

How the authors handled the data: Using reference gene primer amplification, nucleated cell counts were estimated. Some clones are missing from TCRdb's copy, which holds only in-frame ones; the method was immunoSEQ multiplex PCR. V and J calls and clone size follow that table, whereas D and trimming were derived from the DNA. Here the sample spans roughly 240,000 clones, roughly 80% being singletons. Material for sequencing was peripheral blood. The clonotype originates from a man aged 55 to 70 who had recovered from COVID-19.

CDR3 sequence (DNA): TGTGCCAGCAGCCGACCGACAGGGGTCTCCTACGAGCAGTACTTC. Residues: CASSRPTGVSYEQYF. V and J are TRBV16 and TRBJ2-7; TRBD1 matches at 8 bases. Germline loops: CDR1 KGHSY, CDR2 FQNENV. J lost 0 bases, V lost 4 bases, and 5 bases had no gene match. CDR3 length: 15 amino acids. The whole variable domain, remainder taken from reference TRBV16 and TRBJ2-7, is GEEVAQTPKHLVRGEGQKAKLYCAPIKGHSYVFWYQQVLKNEFKFLISFQNENVFDETGMPKERFSAKCLPNSPCSLEIQATKLEDSAVYFCASSRPTGVSYEQYFGPGTRLTVT.